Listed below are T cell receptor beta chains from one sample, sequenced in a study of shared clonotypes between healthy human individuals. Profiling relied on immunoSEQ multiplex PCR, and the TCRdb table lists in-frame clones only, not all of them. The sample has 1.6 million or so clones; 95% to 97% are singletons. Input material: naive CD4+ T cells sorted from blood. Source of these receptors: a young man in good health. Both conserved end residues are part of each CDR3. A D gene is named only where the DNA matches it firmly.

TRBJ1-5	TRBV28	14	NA	CASSLFEVGQPQHF
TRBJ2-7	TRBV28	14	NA	CASLPVASVGEQYF
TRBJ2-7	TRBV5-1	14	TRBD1	CASSLWDSDYEQYF
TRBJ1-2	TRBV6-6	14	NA	CASRITGGPDGYTF
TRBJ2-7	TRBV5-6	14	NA	CASSLVSLLGEQYF
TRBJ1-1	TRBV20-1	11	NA	CSAKKNTEAFF
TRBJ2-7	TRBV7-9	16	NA	CASSLGYPRGTLEQYF
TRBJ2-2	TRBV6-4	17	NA	CASWFFPRLFNTGELFF
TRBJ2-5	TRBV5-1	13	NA	CASSLVPEETQYF
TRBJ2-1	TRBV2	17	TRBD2	CATKGLAGGLGRNEQFF
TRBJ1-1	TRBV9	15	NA	CASSVVGSLGAEAFF